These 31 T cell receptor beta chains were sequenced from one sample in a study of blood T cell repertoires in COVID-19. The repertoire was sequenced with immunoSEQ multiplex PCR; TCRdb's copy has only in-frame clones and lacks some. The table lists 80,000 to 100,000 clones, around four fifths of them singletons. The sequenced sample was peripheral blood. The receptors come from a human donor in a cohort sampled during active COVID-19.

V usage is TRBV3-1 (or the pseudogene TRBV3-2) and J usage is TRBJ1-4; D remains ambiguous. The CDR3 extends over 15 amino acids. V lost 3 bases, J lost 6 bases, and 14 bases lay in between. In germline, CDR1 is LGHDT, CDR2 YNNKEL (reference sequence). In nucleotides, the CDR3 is TGTGCCAGCAGCCATCAAACTCGGTTTGATGAAAAACTGTTTTTT. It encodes CASSHQTRFDEKLFF.

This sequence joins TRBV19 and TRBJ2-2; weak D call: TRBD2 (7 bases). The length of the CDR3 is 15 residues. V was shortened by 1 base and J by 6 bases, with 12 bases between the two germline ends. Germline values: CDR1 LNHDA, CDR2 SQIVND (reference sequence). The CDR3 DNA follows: TGTGCCAGTAGTATAGGCGGGGGCGCCGCCGGGGAGCTGTTTTTT. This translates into CASSIGGGAAGELFF.

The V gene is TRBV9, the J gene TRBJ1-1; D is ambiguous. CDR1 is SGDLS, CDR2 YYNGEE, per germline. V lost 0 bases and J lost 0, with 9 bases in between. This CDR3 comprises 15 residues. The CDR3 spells CASSVAAAMNTEAFF. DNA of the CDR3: TGTGCCAGCAGCGTAGCAGCGGCAATGAACACTGAAGCTTTCTTT.

CDR3 coding DNA: TGTGCCAGCAGTGATTACTCAGGGGTCTTTAATGAAAAACTGTTTTTT. As protein: CASSDYSGVFNEKLFF. This sequence joins TRBV6-1 and TRBJ1-4, with a weak D call TRBD1 (6 bases). CDR1 MNHNS and CDR2 SASEGT come from the germline V gene. The V and J ends lost 3 bases and 4 bases respectively, with 15 bases between them. The CDR3 is 16 amino acids.

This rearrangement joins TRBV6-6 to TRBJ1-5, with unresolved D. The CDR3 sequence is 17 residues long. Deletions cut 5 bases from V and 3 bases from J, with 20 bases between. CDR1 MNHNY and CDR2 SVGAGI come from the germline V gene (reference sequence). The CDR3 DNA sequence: TGTGCCAGCAGTCAGCCTGGGAGAAAGGTTTCCAATCAGCCCCAGCATTTT. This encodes CASSQPGRKVSNQPQHF.

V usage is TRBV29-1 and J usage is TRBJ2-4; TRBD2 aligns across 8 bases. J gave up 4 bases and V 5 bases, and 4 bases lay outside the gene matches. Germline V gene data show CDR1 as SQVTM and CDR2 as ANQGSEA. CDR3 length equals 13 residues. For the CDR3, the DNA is TGCAGCGTTAAGGGGACTAGTAAAAACATTCAGTACTTC. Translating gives CSVKGTSKNIQYF.

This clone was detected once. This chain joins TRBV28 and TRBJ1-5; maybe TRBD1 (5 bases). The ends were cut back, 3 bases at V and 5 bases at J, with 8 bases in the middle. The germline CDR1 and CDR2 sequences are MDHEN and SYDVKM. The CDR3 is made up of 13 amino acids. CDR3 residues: CASSFGADQPQHF. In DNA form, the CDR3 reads TGTGCCAGCAGTTTTGGGGCTGATCAGCCCCAGCATTTT.

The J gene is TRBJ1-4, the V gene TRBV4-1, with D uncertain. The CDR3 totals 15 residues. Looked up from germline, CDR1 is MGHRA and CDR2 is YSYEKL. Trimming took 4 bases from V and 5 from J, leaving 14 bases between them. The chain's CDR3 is CASSRPGGINEKLFF. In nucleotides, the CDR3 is TGCGCCAGCAGCCGCCCCGGAGGTATAAATGAAAAACTGTTTTTT.

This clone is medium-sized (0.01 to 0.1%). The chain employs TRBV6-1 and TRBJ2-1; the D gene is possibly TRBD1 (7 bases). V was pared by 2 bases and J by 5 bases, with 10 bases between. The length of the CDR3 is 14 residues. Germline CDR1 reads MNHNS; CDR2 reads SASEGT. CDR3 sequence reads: CASSEQGGHNEQFF. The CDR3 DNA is TGTGCCAGCAGTGAACAGGGGGGCCACAATGAGCAGTTCTTC.

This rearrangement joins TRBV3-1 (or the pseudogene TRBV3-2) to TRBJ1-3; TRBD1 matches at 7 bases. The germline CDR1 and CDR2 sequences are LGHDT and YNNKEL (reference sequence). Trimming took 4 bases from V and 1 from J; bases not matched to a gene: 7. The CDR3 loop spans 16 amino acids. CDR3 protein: CASSLRRTGSGNTIYF. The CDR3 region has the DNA TGTGCCAGCAGCCTACGGAGGACAGGTTCTGGAAACACCATATATTTT.

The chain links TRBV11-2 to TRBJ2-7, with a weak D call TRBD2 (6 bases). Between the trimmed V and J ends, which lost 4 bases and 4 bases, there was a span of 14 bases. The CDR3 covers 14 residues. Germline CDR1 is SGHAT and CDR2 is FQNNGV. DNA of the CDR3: TGTGCCAGCAGCTCGGTCGGGGGTGGGTACGAGCAGTACTTC. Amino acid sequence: CASSSVGGGYEQYF.

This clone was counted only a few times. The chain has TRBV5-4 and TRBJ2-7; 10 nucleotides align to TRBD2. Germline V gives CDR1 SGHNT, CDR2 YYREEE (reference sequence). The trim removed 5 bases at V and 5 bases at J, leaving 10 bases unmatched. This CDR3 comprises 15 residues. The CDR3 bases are TGTGCCAGCAGGCCGCGGACTAGCGGTATCGACGAGCAGTACTTC. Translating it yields CASRPRTSGIDEQYF.

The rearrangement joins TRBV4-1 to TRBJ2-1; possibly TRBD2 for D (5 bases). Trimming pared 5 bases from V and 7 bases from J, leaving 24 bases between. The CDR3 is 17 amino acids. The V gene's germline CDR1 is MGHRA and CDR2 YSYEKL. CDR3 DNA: TGCGCCAGCAGCTTCCCGAGCGGTTCCTTAACCCGTAATGAGCAGTTCTTC. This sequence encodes CASSFPSGSLTRNEQFF.

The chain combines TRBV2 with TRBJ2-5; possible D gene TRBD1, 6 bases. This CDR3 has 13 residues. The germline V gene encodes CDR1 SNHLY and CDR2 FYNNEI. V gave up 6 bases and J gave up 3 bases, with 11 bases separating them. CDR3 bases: TGTGCCAGCAGGAGGGGGAAGGAAGAGACCCAGTACTTC. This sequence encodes CASRRGKEETQYF.

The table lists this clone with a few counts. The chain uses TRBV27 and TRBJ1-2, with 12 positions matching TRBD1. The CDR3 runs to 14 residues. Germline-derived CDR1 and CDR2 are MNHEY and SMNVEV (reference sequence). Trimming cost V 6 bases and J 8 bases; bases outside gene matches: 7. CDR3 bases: TGTGCCAGCAGAGGGGGACAGGGGGCGCTAGGCTACACCTTC. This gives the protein CASRGGQGALGYTF.

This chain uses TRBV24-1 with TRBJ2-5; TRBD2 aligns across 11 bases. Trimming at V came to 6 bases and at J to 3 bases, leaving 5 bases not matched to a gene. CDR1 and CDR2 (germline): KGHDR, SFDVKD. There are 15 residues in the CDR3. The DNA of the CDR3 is TGTGCCACCAGTATTGGGACTAGCGGAAAAGAGACCCAGTACTTC. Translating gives CATSIGTSGKETQYF.

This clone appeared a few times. The CDR3 DNA reads TGTGCCAGCAGCCGCCTGACTAGCGGGAGGGGCAACGAGCAGTACTTC. Translated: CASSRLTSGRGNEQYF. The V and J genes are TRBV4-2 and TRBJ2-7; 14 nucleotides line up with TRBD2. Germline trimming cut 4 bases from V and 5 bases from J; bases unmatched to any gene: 7. The CDR3 contains 16 residues. Germline V lookup: CDR1 LGHNA, CDR2 YNFKEQ.

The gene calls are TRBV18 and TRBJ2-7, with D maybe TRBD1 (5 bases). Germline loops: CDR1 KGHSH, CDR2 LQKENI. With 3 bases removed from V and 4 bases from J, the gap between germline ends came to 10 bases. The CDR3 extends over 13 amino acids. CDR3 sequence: CASSPTGDYEQYF. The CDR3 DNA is TGTGCCAGCTCACCCACAGGAGATTACGAGCAGTACTTC.

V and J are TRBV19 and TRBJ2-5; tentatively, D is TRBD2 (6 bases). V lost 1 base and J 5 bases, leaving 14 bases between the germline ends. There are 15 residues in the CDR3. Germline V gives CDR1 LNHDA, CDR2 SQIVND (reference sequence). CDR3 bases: TGTGCCAGTAGTATAGTAGCGGATAAGAGGGAGACCCAGTACTTC. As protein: CASSIVADKRETQYF.

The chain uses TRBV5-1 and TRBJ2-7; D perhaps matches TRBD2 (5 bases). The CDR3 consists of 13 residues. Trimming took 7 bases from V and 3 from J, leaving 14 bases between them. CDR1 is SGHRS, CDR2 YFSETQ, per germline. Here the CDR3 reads CASAAGSVYEQYF. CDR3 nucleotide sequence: TGCGCCAGCGCCGCGGGCAGTGTCTACGAGCAGTACTTC.

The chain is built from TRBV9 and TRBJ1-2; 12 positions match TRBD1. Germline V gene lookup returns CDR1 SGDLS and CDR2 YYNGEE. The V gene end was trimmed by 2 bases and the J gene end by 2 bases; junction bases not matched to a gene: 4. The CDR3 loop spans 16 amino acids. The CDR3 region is CASSVGTGGANYGYTF. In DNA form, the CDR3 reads TGTGCCAGCAGCGTGGGGACAGGGGGCGCGAACTATGGCTACACCTTC.

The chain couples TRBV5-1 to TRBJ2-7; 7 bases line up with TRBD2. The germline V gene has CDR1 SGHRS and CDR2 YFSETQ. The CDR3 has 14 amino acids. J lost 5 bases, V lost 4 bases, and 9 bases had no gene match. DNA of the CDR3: TGCGCCAGCAGCCCGGGGAGGGGAAGTGACGAGCAGTACTTC. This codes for CASSPGRGSDEQYF.

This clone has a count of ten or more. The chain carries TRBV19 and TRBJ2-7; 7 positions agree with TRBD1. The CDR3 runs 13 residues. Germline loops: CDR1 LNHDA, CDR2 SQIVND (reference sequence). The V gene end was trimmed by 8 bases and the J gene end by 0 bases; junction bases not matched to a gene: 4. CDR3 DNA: TGTGCCAGTCGGGACAGAAGCTCCTACGAGCAGTACTTC. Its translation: CASRDRSSYEQYF.

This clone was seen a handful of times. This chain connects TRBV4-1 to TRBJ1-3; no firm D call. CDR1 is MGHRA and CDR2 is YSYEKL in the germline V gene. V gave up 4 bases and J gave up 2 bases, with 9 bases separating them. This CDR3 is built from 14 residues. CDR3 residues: CASSPLLAGNTIYF. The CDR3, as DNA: TGCGCCAGCAGCCCCCTTCTAGCTGGAAACACCATATATTTT.

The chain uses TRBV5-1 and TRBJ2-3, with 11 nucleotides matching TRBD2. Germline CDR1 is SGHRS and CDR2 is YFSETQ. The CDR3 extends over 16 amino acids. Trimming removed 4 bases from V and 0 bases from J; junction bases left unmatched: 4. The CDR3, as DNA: TGCGCCAGCAGCAAAGGGACTAGCGGTAGCACAGATACGCAGTATTTT. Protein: CASSKGTSGSTDTQYF.

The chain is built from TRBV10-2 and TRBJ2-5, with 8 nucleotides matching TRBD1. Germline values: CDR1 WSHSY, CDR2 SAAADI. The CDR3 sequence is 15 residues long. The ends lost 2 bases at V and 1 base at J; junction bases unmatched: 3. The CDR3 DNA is TGCGCCAGCAGTGAGGGACAGGGCGTCCAAGAGACCCAGTACTTC. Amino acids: CASSEGQGVQETQYF.

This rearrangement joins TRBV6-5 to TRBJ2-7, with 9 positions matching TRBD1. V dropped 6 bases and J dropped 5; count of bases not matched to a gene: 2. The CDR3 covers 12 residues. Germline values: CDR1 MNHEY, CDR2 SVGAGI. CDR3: CASRRTGDEQYF. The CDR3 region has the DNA TGTGCCAGCAGAAGGACAGGGGACGAGCAGTACTTC.

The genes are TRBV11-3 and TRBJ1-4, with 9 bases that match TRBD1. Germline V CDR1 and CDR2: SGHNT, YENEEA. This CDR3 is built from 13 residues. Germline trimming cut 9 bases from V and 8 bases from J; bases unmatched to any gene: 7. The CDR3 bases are TGTGCCAGAGGGGACAGGGTGTCCGAAAAACTGTTTTTT. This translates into CARGDRVSEKLFF.

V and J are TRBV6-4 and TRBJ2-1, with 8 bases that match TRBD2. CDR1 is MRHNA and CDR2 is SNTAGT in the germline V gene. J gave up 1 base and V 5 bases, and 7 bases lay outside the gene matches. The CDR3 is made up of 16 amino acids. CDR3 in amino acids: CASSLSRGGSYNEQFF. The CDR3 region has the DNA TGTGCCAGCAGTCTTTCTCGGGGGGGATCCTACAATGAGCAGTTCTTC.

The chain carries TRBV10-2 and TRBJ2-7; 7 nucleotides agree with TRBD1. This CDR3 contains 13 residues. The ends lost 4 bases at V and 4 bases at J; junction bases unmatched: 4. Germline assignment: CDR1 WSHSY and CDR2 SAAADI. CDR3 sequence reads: CASSGDRTYEQYF. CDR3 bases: TGCGCCAGCAGTGGGGACAGAACTTACGAGCAGTACTTC.

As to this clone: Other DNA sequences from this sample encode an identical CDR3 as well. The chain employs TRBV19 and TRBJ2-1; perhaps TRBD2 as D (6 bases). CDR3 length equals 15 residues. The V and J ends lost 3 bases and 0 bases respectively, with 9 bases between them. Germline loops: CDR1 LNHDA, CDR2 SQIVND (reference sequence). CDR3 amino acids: CASSMGGSSYNEQFF. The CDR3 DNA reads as TGTGCCAGTAGTATGGGGGGAAGCTCCTACAATGAGCAGTTCTTC.